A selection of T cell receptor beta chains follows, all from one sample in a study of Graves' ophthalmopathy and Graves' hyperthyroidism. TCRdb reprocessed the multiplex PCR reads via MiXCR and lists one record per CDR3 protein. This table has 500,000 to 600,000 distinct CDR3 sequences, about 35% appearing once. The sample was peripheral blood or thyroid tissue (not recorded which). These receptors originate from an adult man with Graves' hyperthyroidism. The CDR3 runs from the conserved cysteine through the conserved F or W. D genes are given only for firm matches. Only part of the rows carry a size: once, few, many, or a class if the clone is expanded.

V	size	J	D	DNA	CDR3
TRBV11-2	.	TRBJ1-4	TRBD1	TGTGCCAGCAGCCGTGCCGGACAGGGGCCTAACGAAAAACTGTTTTTT	CASSRAGQGPNEKLFF
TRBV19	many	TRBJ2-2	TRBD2	TGTGCCAGTAGTGTCCTTCTAGCGGCTACGAACACCGGGGAGCTGTTTTTT	CASSVLLAATNTGELFF
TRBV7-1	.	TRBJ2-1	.	TGTGCCAGCAGTGATAACCGGGCGAGGCAGTTCTTC	CASSDNRARQFF
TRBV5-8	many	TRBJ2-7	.	TGTGCCAGCAGCTTAGGCCCGGGCCAGACTAACGAGCAGTACTTC	CASSLGPGQTNEQYF
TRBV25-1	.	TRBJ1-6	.	TGTGCCAGCGTGGACGGCGGGGGGCTTGGCTATAATTCACCCCTCCACTTT	CASVDGGGLGYNSPLHF
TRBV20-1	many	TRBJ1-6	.	TGCAGTGCTAGAGATCGCCGGGGAATGTCACCCCTCCACTTT	CSARDRRGMSPLHF
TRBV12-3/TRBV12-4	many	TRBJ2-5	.	TGTGCCAGCAGTTTAACCCAGGGGGAGACCCAGTACTTC	CASSLTQGETQYF
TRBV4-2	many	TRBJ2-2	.	TGTGCCAGCAGCCATCCCGGCGAGGGGGGGGGCATCGGGGAGCTGTTTTTT	CASSHPGEGGGIGELFF
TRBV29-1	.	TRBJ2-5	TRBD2	TGCAGCTCACCATACGGTAGCGGGAAAGTTGGAGAGACCCAGTACTTC	CSSPYGSGKVGETQYF
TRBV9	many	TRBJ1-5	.	TGTGCCAGCAGCGTAGGGGACACCAACCCCCAGCATTTT	CASSVGDTNPQHF
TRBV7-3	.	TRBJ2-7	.	TGTGCCAGCAGCTTAACGGAGGGAGATGAGCAGTACTTC	CASSLTEGDEQYF
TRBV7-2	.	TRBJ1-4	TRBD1	TGTGCCAGCAGCTTCCCTGGGACAGGGACGGTAAAACTGTTTTTT	CASSFPGTGTVKLFF
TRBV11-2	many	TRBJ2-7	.	TGTGCCAGCAGCCAAGGACAGCACGAGCAGTACTTC	CASSQGQHEQYF
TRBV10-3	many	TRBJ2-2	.	TGTGCCATCAGTGACGCCCTTCGCCAGGGTCTCAGCGGGGAGCTGTTTTTT	CAISDALRQGLSGELFF
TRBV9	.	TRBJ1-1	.	TGTGCCAGCAGCCCCCGGGGAGGCGGCCGTATGGGCACTGAAGCTTTCTTT	CASSPRGGGRMGTEAFF
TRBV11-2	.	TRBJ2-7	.	TGTGCCAGCAGCTTAGGATCGAGGCGGTACGGACAAGCCCCCCTGGAGCAGTACTTC	CASSLGSRRYGQAPLEQYF
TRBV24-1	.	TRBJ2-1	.	TGTGCCACCAGTGATTCGGGTTACAATGAGCAGTTCTTC	CATSDSGYNEQFF
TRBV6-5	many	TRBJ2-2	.	TGTGCCAGCAGTTACTCGAGCCTCGCAGGTGGGGAGCTGTTTTTT	CASSYSSLAGGELFF
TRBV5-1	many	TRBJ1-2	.	TGCGCCAGCAGCTCACATTCAGGGGTGAGGGGCTACACCTTC	CASSSHSGVRGYTF
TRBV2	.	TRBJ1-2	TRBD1	TGTGCCAGCAGGACGGGACAGGGGACTTATGGCTACACCTTC	CASRTGQGTYGYTF
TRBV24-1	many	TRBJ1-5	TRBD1	TGTGCCACCAGTGGACAGGGGGGGGGCAATCAGCCCCAGCATTTT	CATSGQGGGNQPQHF
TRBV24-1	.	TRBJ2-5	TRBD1	TGTGCCAACTACAGGGGACGGCGGGAAGAGACCCAGTACTTC	CANYRGRREETQYF
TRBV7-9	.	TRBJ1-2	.	TGTGCCAGCAGCCGTCAGGGTATCTATGGCTACACCTTC	CASSRQGIYGYTF
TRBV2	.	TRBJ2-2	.	TGTGCCAGCAGTGAGCAAAATCCAGGGGAGCTGTTTTTT	CASSEQNPGELFF
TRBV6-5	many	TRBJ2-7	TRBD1	TGTGCCAGCAGTGGACAGGGCCTAACCTACGAGCAGTACTTC	CASSGQGLTYEQYF
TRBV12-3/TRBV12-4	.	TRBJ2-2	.	TGTGCCAGCAGTTTTATTGGACGGGGCGACGGGGAGCTGTTTTTT	CASSFIGRGDGELFF
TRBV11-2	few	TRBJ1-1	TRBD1	TGTGCCAGCAGCTTAGATTTGGACAGGAGACTAATGAACACTGAAGCTTTCTTT	CASSLDLDRRLMNTEAFF
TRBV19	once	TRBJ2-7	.	TGTGCCAGTCAGGGGCTATCCTACGAGCAGTACTTC	CASQGLSYEQYF
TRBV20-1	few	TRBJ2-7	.	TGCAGTGCTAGAGATTGGGGTCCCCTCTACGAGCAGTACTTC	CSARDWGPLYEQYF
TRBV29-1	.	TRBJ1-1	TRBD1	TGCAGCGTTGATACAGGGGCGACCACTGAAGCTTTCTTT	CSVDTGATTEAFF
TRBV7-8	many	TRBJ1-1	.	TGTGCCAGCAGCTTAGGAGGGGGGGGCTACACTGAAGCTTTCTTT	CASSLGGGGYTEAFF
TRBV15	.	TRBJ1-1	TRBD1	TGTGCCACCAGCACCCGGGACAGCCTGAACACTGAAGCTTTCTTT	CATSTRDSLNTEAFF
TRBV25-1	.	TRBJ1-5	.	TGTGCCAGCAGCTTAACAGGAGGGCATGGGAACAATCAGCCCCAGCATTTT	CASSLTGGHGNNQPQHF
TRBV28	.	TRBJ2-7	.	TGTGCCAGCAGTTTAAGGGTCCCCTACGAGCAGTACTTC	CASSLRVPYEQYF
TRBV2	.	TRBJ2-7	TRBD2	TGTGCCAGCACCATACTAGCGGGCTTCTCCTTCGTGCAGTACTTC	CASTILAGFSFVQYF
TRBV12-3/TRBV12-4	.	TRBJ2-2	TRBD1	TGTGCCAGCAGCCCTGTGGGGACAGGGAGCTCCGGGGAGCTGTTTTTT	CASSPVGTGSSGELFF
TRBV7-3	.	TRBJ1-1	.	TGTGCCAGCAGCTTAACGCTAGGTGGTACTGAAGCTTTCTTT	CASSLTLGGTEAFF
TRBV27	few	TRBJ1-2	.	TGTGCCAGCAGTTTGGGACCCCTCTATGGCTACACCTTC	CASSLGPLYGYTF
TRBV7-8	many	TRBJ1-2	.	TGTGCCAGCAGACCAGTCGACATCGATGGCTACACCTTC	CASRPVDIDGYTF
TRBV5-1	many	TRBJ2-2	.	TGCGCCAGCAGCTCCGGGACGAAAAACACCGGGGAGCTGTTTTTT	CASSSGTKNTGELFF
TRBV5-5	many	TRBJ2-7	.	TGTGCCAGCAATCACCTTACCAGAGACTACGAGCAGTACTTC	CASNHLTRDYEQYF
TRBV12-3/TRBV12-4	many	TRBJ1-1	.	TGTGCCAGCAGTTTAGGGGCCGGGGGGAAGAAAGCTTTCTTT	CASSLGAGGKKAFF
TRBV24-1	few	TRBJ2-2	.	TGTGCCACCAGTGACCGCACAGGGATCTACACCGGGGAGCTGTTTTTT	CATSDRTGIYTGELFF
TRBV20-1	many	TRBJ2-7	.	TGCAGTGCTAGAGGGACGGAACGCTACGAGCAGTACTTC	CSARGTERYEQYF